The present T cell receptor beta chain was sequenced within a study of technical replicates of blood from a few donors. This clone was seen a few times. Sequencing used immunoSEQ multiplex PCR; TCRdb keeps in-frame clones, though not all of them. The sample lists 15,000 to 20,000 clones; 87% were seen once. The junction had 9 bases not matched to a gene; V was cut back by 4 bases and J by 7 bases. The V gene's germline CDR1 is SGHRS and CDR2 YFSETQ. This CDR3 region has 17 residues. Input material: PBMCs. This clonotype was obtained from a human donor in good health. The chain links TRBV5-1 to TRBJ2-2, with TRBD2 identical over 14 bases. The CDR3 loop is CASSKGLAGEVGGELFF. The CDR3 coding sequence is TGCGCCAGCAGCAAGGGACTAGCGGGAGAAGTGGGCGGGGAGCTGTTTTTT.